Each of the 25 T cell receptor beta chains below was sequenced from the same sample in a study of blood T cells in healthy people across ages. For the second PCR, which ran for about 7 to 11 cycles, a sample-barcoded 5' primer and a J-beta primer mix were used. TCRdb reprocessed the 5' RACE reads with MiXCR, giving one entry per CDR3 protein. This sample yields 550,000 to 800,000 distinct CDR3 sequences, of which around a fifth are seen a single time; about 3.6% belongs to the top ten. Sequencing was done on a sample of blood. These TCRs come from an older man in good health.

In its sample, this clonotype was seen once. The chain has TRBV20-1 and TRBJ2-6; D uncertain. Germline CDR1 is DFQATT and CDR2 is SNEGSKA (reference sequence). CDR3 length: 13 amino acids. V dropped 1 base and J dropped 0 bases, with 1 base sitting between them. CDR3 residues: CSARVSGANVLTF. For the CDR3, the DNA is TGCAGTGCTAGAGTCTCTGGGGCCAACGTCCTGACTTTC.

The V gene is TRBV24-1, the J gene TRBJ2-1, with D tentatively TRBD2 (5 bases). The DNA end favors TRBJ2-5, so the J call may be wrong. CDR3 length: 13 residues. CDR1 is KGHDR, CDR2 SFDVKD, per germline. The CDR3 nucleotides read TGTGCCACCAGTGATTTAAGCGGAGGGACCCAGTACTTC. It codes for CATSDLSGGTQYF.

A note on this clonotype: The junction does not match germline at one end; this may be a read error. The CDR3 DNA is TGCAGTGCTAAGACAGGAGACTATGGCAACACCTTC. Translation gives CSAKTGDYGNTF. The genes are TRBV20-1 and TRBJ1-2; the D gene is possibly TRBD1 (6 bases). The CDR3 is made up of 12 amino acids. Germline V gene data show CDR1 as DFQATT and CDR2 as SNEGSKA (reference sequence).

The rearrangement links TRBV4-2 to TRBJ2-1, with D hard to call. Trimming removed 0 bases from V and 8 bases from J, with 14 bases in between. CDR3 size: 15 residues. Germline loops: CDR1 LGHNA, CDR2 YNFKEQ. CDR3 protein: CASSQDRVQGYEQFF. The CDR3 DNA is TGTGCCAGCAGCCAAGATCGTGTCCAAGGCTATGAGCAGTTCTTC.

The chain carries TRBV5-1 and TRBJ2-1, with D unresolved. The length of the CDR3 is 12 residues. Germline CDR1 is SGHRS and CDR2 is YFSETQ. V was cut by 1 base and J by 8 bases, with 7 bases left in between. CDR3 sequence (DNA): TGCGCCAGCAGCTTGAGGAACGATGAGCAGTTCTTC. Its protein is CASSLRNDEQFF.

In its sample, this clonotype was seen a few times. The chain couples TRBV5-1 to TRBJ2-1, with 8 bases matching TRBD2. The CDR3 totals 15 residues. CDR1 SGHRS and CDR2 YFSETQ come from the germline V gene. V gave up 5 bases and J gave up 0 bases; unmatched junction bases: 4. CDR3 amino acids: CASRYSGNSYNEQFF. CDR3 bases: TGCGCCAGCAGGTATAGCGGGAACTCCTACAATGAGCAGTTCTTC.

The chain links TRBV7-9 to TRBJ2-5, with a weak D call TRBD1 (6 bases). The better agreement between TRBJ2-7 and the DNA end casts doubt on the J call. The germline gives CDR1 SEHNR, CDR2 FQNEAQ (reference sequence). This CDR3 contains 16 residues. The CDR3 region is CASSLAPVRGHYEQYF. CDR3 in DNA: TGTGCCAGCAGCTTAGCGCCTGTCAGGGGCCACTACGAGCAGTACTTC.

This clonotype came up a few times. The genes are TRBV28 and TRBJ2-1; D assignment may be TRBD1 or TRBD2 (5 bases each). The closer fit of TRBJ2-7 to the DNA end suggests the J call may be wrong. Looked up from germline, CDR1 is MDHEN and CDR2 is SYDVKM. The CDR3 is 13 residues long. CDR3 protein: CAAGTQGRYEQYF. Written as DNA, the CDR3 is TGTGCCGCGGGCACCCAGGGACGCTACGAGCAGTACTTC.

The chain couples TRBV7-9 to TRBJ1-2, with no clear D. Trimming left V 6 bases short and J 8 bases short, with 13 bases between. CDR3 length equals 12 residues. Per the germline V gene, CDR1 is SEHNR and CDR2 is FQNEAQ (reference sequence). CDR3 bases: TGTGCCAGCAGTCTGGCGGAGGAAGGCTACACCTTC. Translation: CASSLAEEGYTF.

This clonotype was picked up a small number of times. The genes are TRBV2 and TRBJ2-5; TRBD1 agrees at 7 bases. The J call could be wrong; TRBJ2-1 is a better fit for the DNA end. The CDR3 spans 14 residues. Germline lookup yields CDR1 SNHLY and CDR2 FYNNEI. The CDR3 region is CASSRTPTGSEQFF. The CDR3 nucleotides read TGTGCCAGCAGCCGAACCCCGACAGGGAGTGAGCAGTTCTTC.

The chain uses TRBV24-1 and TRBJ2-5; TRBD1 matches at 11 bases. Germline trimming cut 7 bases from V and 2 bases from J; bases unmatched to any gene: 8. Germline CDR1 is KGHDR and CDR2 is SFDVKD. The CDR3 runs to 16 residues. Here the CDR3 DNA reads TGTGCCACCAGCGCCGGGACAGGGGGTTTTCAAGAGACCCAGTACTTC. Its translation is CATSAGTGGFQETQYF.

This clonotype was counted only a few times. This chain connects TRBV18 to TRBJ2-1; 8 bases line up with TRBD2. The CDR3 is 16 amino acids. CDR1 and CDR2 from the germline V gene are KGHSH and LQKENI. The trim removed 2 bases at V and 1 base at J, leaving 4 bases unmatched. CDR3 sequence (DNA): TGTGCCAGCTCACCAAGTAGCGGGGAATCCTACAATGAGCAGTTCTTC. It codes for CASSPSSGESYNEQFF.

The rearrangement uses TRBV12-3 or TRBV12-4 and TRBJ2-7, with D possibly being TRBD2 (6 bases). This CDR3 spans 16 amino acids. Trimming stripped 3 bases from V and 0 bases from J, with 15 bases between. CDR3 nucleotides: TGTGCCAGCAGTTTGAGTGGGGGGAAATTCTCCTACGAGCAGTACTTC. It yields the protein CASSLSGGKFSYEQYF.

This clonotype was seen a few times. J is TRBJ2-3 and V is TRBV2; perhaps TRBD1 as D (5 bases). The CDR3 consists of 13 residues. V was trimmed by 3 bases and J by 6 bases, leaving 10 bases between them. The germline gives CDR1 SNHLY, CDR2 FYNNEI. The CDR3 nucleotides read TGTGCCAGCAGTGATAGGACATTCGATACGCAGTATTTT. Translating gives CASSDRTFDTQYF.

This clonotype was counted only a few times. The chain employs TRBV2 and TRBJ2-5, with D tentatively TRBD2 (5 bases). The germline V gene has CDR1 SNHLY and CDR2 FYNNEI. This CDR3 has 13 amino acids. The germline V and J ends were trimmed by 9 bases and 0 bases, with 11 bases remaining between them. The CDR3 nucleotides read TGTGCCAGTGCCGGGGAGTACCAAGAGACCCAGTACTTC. Amino acids: CASAGEYQETQYF. The full variable domain, with the rest looked up from reference TRBV2 and TRBJ2-5, is EPEVTQTPSHQVTQMGQEVILRCVPISNHLYFYWYRQILGQKVEFLVSFYNNEISEKSEIFDDQFSVERPDGSNFTLKIRSTKLEDSAMYFCASAGEYQETQYFGPGTRLLVL.

The chain couples TRBV20-1 to TRBJ2-1; 8 bases are shared with TRBD2. V was pared by 6 bases and J by 9 bases, with 13 bases of the junction left unmatched. Germline V gene lookup returns CDR1 DFQATT and CDR2 SNEGSKA (reference sequence). There are 14 residues in the CDR3. Here the CDR3 reads CSARPGLVLGEQFF. In DNA, the CDR3 is TGCAGTGCCCGGCCGGGACTAGTATTGGGTGAGCAGTTCTTC.

The rearrangement uses TRBV24-1 and TRBJ2-2, with TRBD2 as a possible D gene (6 bases). This CDR3 region has 17 residues. Per the germline V gene, CDR1 is KGHDR and CDR2 is SFDVKD. With 3 bases removed from V and 6 bases from J, the gap between germline ends came to 19 bases. This chain's CDR3 is CATSDRPGLGEAGELFF. Here the CDR3 DNA reads TGTGCCACCAGTGATCGCCCCGGACTGGGGGAGGCCGGGGAGCTGTTTTTT.

This clonotype was seen only a few times. The J gene is TRBJ2-1, the V gene TRBV2, with D possibly TRBD1 on 6 matching bases. The V gene's germline CDR1 is SNHLY and CDR2 FYNNEI. CDR3 size: 13 residues. V lost 4 bases and J lost 5, with 9 bases in between. The CDR3 region is CASSGGQNNEQFF. The CDR3 DNA sequence: TGTGCCAGCAGTGGGGGGCAGAACAATGAGCAGTTCTTC.

V usage is TRBV18 and J usage is TRBJ2-3; TRBD1 matches at 8 bases. The trim removed 3 bases at V and 2 bases at J, leaving 10 bases unmatched. The CDR3 runs to 17 residues. The germline V gene encodes CDR1 KGHSH and CDR2 LQKENI. The CDR3 DNA is TGTGCCAGCTCACCCGCTAGGACAGGGCCTTTCACAGATACGCAGTATTTT. Translating it yields CASSPARTGPFTDTQYF.

The rearrangement joins TRBV20-1 to TRBJ1-5; D unclear. CDR1 and CDR2 from the germline V gene are DFQATT and SNEGSKA (reference sequence). This CDR3 comprises 13 residues. V dropped 0 bases and J dropped 4 bases, with 7 bases sitting between them. CDR3 region: CSARDSGNQPQHF. CDR3 DNA: TGCAGTGCTAGAGATTCCGGAAATCAGCCCCAGCATTTT.

This clonotype appeared a few times. The chain is built from TRBV20-1 and TRBJ2-7, with D hard to call. CDR1 and CDR2 (germline): DFQATT, SNEGSKA (reference sequence). This CDR3 has 16 amino acids. Trimming left V 1 base short and J 3 bases short, with 19 bases between. The CDR3 region has the DNA TGCAGTGCTAGAGTTGCTGGTCGGCGGATAAACTACGAGCAGTACTTC. This sequence encodes CSARVAGRRINYEQYF.

Ten or more counts support this clonotype. The chain couples TRBV13 to TRBJ2-4; perhaps TRBD2 as D (7 bases). The CDR3 has 13 residues. Germline CDR1 PRHDT, CDR2 FYEKMQ (reference sequence). Trimming stripped 3 bases from V and 9 bases from J, with 12 bases between. The CDR3 coding sequence is TGTGCCAGCAGCTTTAACAGGGAGGGCATTCAGTACTTC. Translating it yields CASSFNREGIQYF.

The chain recombines TRBV2 with TRBJ2-1, with 9 bases fitting TRBD1. Germline CDR1 is SNHLY and CDR2 is FYNNEI. V gave up 5 bases and J gave up 7 bases; unmatched junction bases: 6. This CDR3 is 14 amino acids long. The DNA for the CDR3 is TGTGCCAGCAGTTCCGGACAGGGGTGGAATGAGCAGTTCTTC. This codes for CASSSGQGWNEQFF.

This clonotype was found a few times. This sequence joins TRBV7-3 and TRBJ2-1, with D perhaps matching TRBD1 or TRBD2 (6 bases each). CDR3 size: 15 residues. Germline CDR1 reads SGHTA; CDR2 reads FQGTGA. V lost 1 base and J 5 bases, leaving 12 bases between the germline ends. CDR3 nucleotide sequence: TGTGCCAGCAGCTTAAATTGGGGGGCTAACAATGAGCAGTTCTTC. Residues: CASSLNWGANNEQFF.

This clonotype occurred a few times. V gene TRBV28 combines with J gene TRBJ2-2; D unresolved. The length of the CDR3 is 12 residues. V was shortened by 2 bases and J by 6 bases, with 4 bases between the two germline ends. Germline CDR1 reads MDHEN; CDR2 reads SYDVKM. This chain's CDR3 is CASSLIPGELFF. CDR3 bases: TGTGCCAGCAGTTTAATTCCCGGGGAGCTGTTTTTT. Full variable domain (outside the CDR3, taken from reference TRBV28 and TRBJ2-2): DVKVTQSSRYLVKRTGEKVFLECVQDMDHENMFWYRQDPGLGLRLIYFSYDVKMKEKGDIPEGYSVSREKKERFSLILESASTNQTSMYLCASSLIPGELFFGEGSRLTVL.